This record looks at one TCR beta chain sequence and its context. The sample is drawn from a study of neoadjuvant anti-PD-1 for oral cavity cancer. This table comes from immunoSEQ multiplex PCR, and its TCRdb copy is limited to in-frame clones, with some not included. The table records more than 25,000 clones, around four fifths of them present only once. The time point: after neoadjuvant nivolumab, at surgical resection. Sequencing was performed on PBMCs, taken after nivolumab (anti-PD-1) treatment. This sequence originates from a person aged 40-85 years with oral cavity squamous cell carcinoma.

The CDR3 spells CASSPRRGFYGYTF. CDR3 nucleotides: TGTGCCAGTAGCCCTCGACGTGGATTCTATGGCTACACCTTC. The rearrangement joins TRBV19 to TRBJ1-2; unclear D gene. The CDR3 runs to 14 residues. CDR1 and CDR2 (germline): LNHDA, SQIVND (reference sequence). V was shortened by 6 bases and J by 4 bases, with 15 bases between the two germline ends.